These T cell receptor beta chains were read from a single sample in a study of cytomegalovirus exposure and HLA in healthy donors. The protocol was immunoSEQ multiplex PCR, while the TCRdb copy is restricted to in-frame clones and leaves out a portion. This sample carries 150,000 to 160,000 clones, approximately 80% of them seen once, and the ten largest clones take roughly 5.3%. The sample comprised PBMCs. These receptors came from a woman aged 40 to 50 in good health and CMV-seropositive. CDR3s include the opening cysteine and the closing phenylalanine or tryptophan. Fields, in order: clone size, V gene, J gene, CDR3 protein. Part of the rows lack a size; the others show once, few, many or a class for expanded clones.

>-|TRBV7-3|TRBJ1-1
CASSLGGRNTEAFF
>-|TRBV2|TRBJ1-1
CASSKQGFEAFF
>-|TRBV10-1|TRBJ2-3
CASSPGLAGGQDTQYF
>-|TRBV14|TRBJ2-7
CASSRPRGEQYF
>-|TRBV7-3|TRBJ2-3
CASSFRGRAGGDTQYF
>-|TRBV19|TRBJ1-1
CASSTGQGNEAFF
>-|TRBV6-1|TRBJ2-7
CASSVGQAFEQYF
>-|TRBV7-2|TRBJ2-1
CASRDRRQGKYNEQFF
>-|TRBV9|TRBJ2-3
CASSSSGVNTDTQYF
>-|TRBV15|TRBJ2-5
CATSAAGGRKETQYF
>-|TRBV28|TRBJ2-7
CASSLTGRPINEQYF
>-|TRBV7-9|TRBJ1-1
CASSPSGSNTEAFF
>-|TRBV27|TRBJ1-1
CASSLQGRNTEAFF
>-|TRBV7-2|TRBJ2-7
CASSLVRTGGYEQYF
>-|TRBV11-1|TRBJ1-1
CASSLGGVTEAFF
>-|TRBV2|TRBJ2-2
CASRSGRGGTGELFF
>-|TRBV2|TRBJ1-5
CASSGGTGGGQPQHF
>-|TRBV7-8|TRBJ2-6
CASSYPLAGAAGANVLTF
>-|TRBV19|TRBJ1-5
CASSLKLTGNQPQHF
>-|TRBV6-5|TRBJ2-7
CASSSSRVNEQYF
>-|TRBV4-1|TRBJ1-1
CASSQGRDLVEAFF
>-|TRBV5-4|TRBJ2-2
CASSLQGETGELFF
>-|TRBV15|TRBJ1-1
CATQPQGMNTEAFF
>-|TRBV27|TRBJ2-7
CASSLSASGRRASGEQYF
>-|TRBV19|TRBJ2-7
CASKLAGQTYEQYF
>-|TRBV25-1|TRBJ1-1
CASSERSYRANTEAFF
>once|TRBV6-5|TRBJ2-1
CASSTNSYNEQFF
>once|TRBV11-2|TRBJ1-5
CASSLAGVGQPQHF
>few|TRBV6-6|TRBJ1-1
CASSQYQDTEAFF
>-|TRBV7-8|TRBJ2-5
CASSLAETQETQYF
>-|TRBV19|TRBJ1-1
CASHRGGDTEAFF
>-|TRBV7-8|TRBJ2-1
CASSPIAGAMYNEQFF
>-|TRBV29-1|TRBJ2-1
CSVVQGRTSNEQFF
>-|TRBV5-1|TRBJ1-5
CASSLDSSSNQPQHF
>many|TRBV5-1|TRBJ2-2
CASSSGTGVTGELFF
>-|TRBV7-9|TRBJ2-7
CASSAPPSGGYEQYF
>once|TRBV5-1|TRBJ2-3
CASSFTSGRRTDTQYF
>once|TRBV5-4|TRBJ1-1
CASSKRGQGDTEAFF
>-|TRBV11-2|TRBJ2-3
CASSQGQTSTDTQYF
>medium-sized|TRBV4-1|TRBJ2-7
CASREGGGLSSYEQYF
>-|TRBV2|TRBJ2-7
CASKGGVLGSPDEQYF
>-|TRBV6-5|TRBJ2-7
CASSYTGSSYEQYF